The present T cell receptor beta chain was sequenced within a study of CD8 T cells in ankylosing spondylitis. Whole-study findings and limits: Matched ankylosing spondylitis synovial fluid reportedly showed significant enrichment of disease-linked clones.

V was clipped by 1 base and J by 4 bases, with 13 bases between them. From germline, CDR1 is SEHNR and CDR2 FQNEAQ (reference sequence). The CDR3 loop spans 15 amino acids. Using quantitative 5'-RACE with molecular barcodes, the authors made TCR beta libraries. TCRdb reprocessed the 5' RACE reads with MiXCR, giving one entry per CDR3 protein. The sample contains roughly 160,000 distinct CDR3 sequences, roughly 10% of which appear only once. This clonotype was counted many times. Antigen: not known. The sequenced sample consisted of blood, either unsorted or a sorted T cell fraction (not recorded which). V usage is TRBV7-9 and J usage is TRBJ1-2; D call uncertain. The TCR originated in a male donor with ankylosing spondylitis or in good health (not recorded which). The CDR3, as DNA: TGTGCCAGCAGCTTAGAAAACAGTCTGTTCTATGGCTACACCTTC. Residues: CASSLENSLFYGYTF.